Following are 32 T cell receptor beta chains from one sample sequenced in a study of response to subunit inactivated influenza vaccine. TCRdb passed the RT-PCR reads through MiXCR, listing each CDR3 protein once. The sample includes around 580,000 distinct CDR3 sequences, roughly 12% of them seen just once. This specimen was PBMCs from blood, taken on the day of vaccination. All receptors come from a man aged 50 or older who received an inactivated influenza vaccine.

The chain carries TRBV3-1 and TRBJ2-1, with D unresolved. Germline V gene sequence: CDR1 LGHDT, CDR2 YNNKEL (reference sequence). The CDR3 spans 15 residues. Trimming took 0 bases from V and 6 from J, leaving 12 bases between them. The CDR3 here is CASSQEIGIGNEQFF. CDR3 DNA sequence: TGTGCCAGCAGCCAAGAAATAGGTATCGGCAATGAGCAGTTCTTC.

The table lists this clonotype with a few counts. A read error may produce the germline difference seen at one junction end. The chain combines TRBV4-3 with TRBJ2-3; 15 positions match TRBD2. Per germline, CDR1 LGHNA and CDR2 YSLEER. The CDR3 is made up of 13 amino acids. CDR3 in DNA: TGCGCCAGCAGCCATGGGACTAGCGGGGGGCAAAGTTTT. Its translation is CASSHGTSGGQSF.

This clonotype was found once. The rearrangement links TRBV7-2 to TRBJ2-1, with D perhaps TRBD1 or TRBD2 (5 bases each). CDR1 SGHTA and CDR2 FQGNSA come from the germline V gene. This CDR3 spans 12 amino acids. Trimming removed 2 bases from V and 14 bases from J, with 13 bases in between. DNA of the CDR3: TGTGCCAGCAGCTTATGGGGGAGCCTTAAGTTCTTC. It is translated as CASSLWGSLKFF.

This rearrangement joins TRBV20-1 to TRBJ2-5; 7 bases map to TRBD2. Trimming took 0 bases from V and 2 from J; bases not matched to a gene: 3. This CDR3 comprises 14 residues. Per germline, CDR1 DFQATT and CDR2 SNEGSKA (reference sequence). CDR3 protein: CSARDSSGQETQYF. The CDR3 bases are TGCAGTGCTAGAGATTCTAGCGGTCAAGAGACCCAGTACTTC.

V gene TRBV4-3 combines with J gene TRBJ1-1; 8 positions agree with TRBD1. Germline V lookup: CDR1 LGHNA, CDR2 YSLEER. The length of the CDR3 is 14 residues. The V segment lost 2 bases and the J segment 10 bases; nucleotides outside the gene matches: 9. CDR3 protein: CASSQQTGVDGAFF. Here the CDR3 DNA reads TGCGCCAGCAGCCAACAGACAGGGGTAGACGGAGCTTTCTTT.

The gene calls are TRBV5-1 and TRBJ2-1, with 7 bases aligning to TRBD1. The CDR3 has 15 amino acids. Germline V gene sequence: CDR1 SGHRS, CDR2 YFSETQ. V lost 0 bases to trimming and J lost 5 bases; unmatched junction nucleotides: 5. This CDR3 is CASSLGRTGDNEQFF. Here the CDR3 DNA reads TGCGCCAGCAGCTTGGGCCGGACAGGAGACAATGAGCAGTTCTTC. The entire variable domain, with the rest obtained from reference TRBV5-1 and TRBJ2-1, is as follows: KAGVTQTPRYLIKTRGQQVTLSCSPISGHRSVSWYQQTPGQGLQFLFEYFSETQRNKGNFPGRFSGRQFSNSRSEMNVSTLELGDSALYLCASSLGRTGDNEQFFGPGTRLTVL.

The chain recombines TRBV5-6 with TRBJ1-1, with TRBD1 as a possible D gene (5 bases). Per germline, CDR1 SGHDT and CDR2 YYEEEE. Trimming took off 0 bases at V and 8 bases at J, with 11 bases between the two ends. The CDR3 runs 13 residues. In DNA, the CDR3 is TGTGCCAGCAGCTTGGCCAGTGACAGAGAAGCTTTCTTT. It is translated as CASSLASDREAFF.

The sample holds many counts of this clonotype. The J gene is TRBJ2-1, the V gene TRBV29-1, with 9 bases identical to TRBD2. This CDR3 is 21 amino acids long. The germline gives CDR1 SQVTM, CDR2 ANQGSEA. V lost 3 bases and J lost 0; bases outside the gene matches: 21. The CDR3 sequence: CSVDPTSGTLTVLSSYNEQFF. CDR3 in DNA: TGCAGCGTTGACCCGACTAGCGGTACCCTAACCGTACTGAGCTCCTACAATGAGCAGTTCTTC.

The V call is TRBV6-5, the J call TRBJ2-2; D gene ambiguous. The CDR3 totals 16 residues. Trimming pared 2 bases from V and 4 bases from J, leaving 14 bases between. Germline-derived CDR1 and CDR2 are MNHEY and SVGAGI. CDR3 DNA: TGTGCCAGCAGTTACACCCCGGTGGTCCCCACCGGGGAGCTGTTTTTT. It is translated as CASSYTPVVPTGELFF.

The chain combines TRBV5-1 with TRBJ1-4; tentative D call: TRBD1 (5 bases). CDR1 and CDR2 (germline): SGHRS, YFSETQ. The CDR3 loop spans 14 amino acids. Deletions cut 2 bases from V and 7 bases from J, with 12 bases between. The DNA of the CDR3 is TGCGCCAGCAGCTTAGGCGGACAAGGTGAAAAACTGTTTTTT. Translating it yields CASSLGGQGEKLFF.

This clonotype was observed a few times. The rearrangement uses TRBV7-2 and TRBJ2-2, with D unclear. This CDR3 is built from 14 residues. Germline CDR1 reads SGHTA; CDR2 reads FQGNSA. The ends were cut back, 3 bases at V and 5 bases at J, with 10 bases in the middle. CDR3 bases: TGTGCCAGCAGCTTCGGGTTTAGAACCGGGGAGCTGTTTTTT. Translating it yields CASSFGFRTGELFF.

To note about this clonotype: Given a much more abundant clone one base away, this may be a read error. The rearrangement uses TRBV12-3 or TRBV12-4 and TRBJ2-3, with D unclear. Trimming left V 6 bases short and J 8 bases short, with 18 bases between. This CDR3 spans 14 amino acids. CDR3 in amino acids: CASSPTVTPGTQYF. The CDR3 region has the DNA TGTGCCAGCAGCCCAACCGTGACCCCAGGTACGCAGTATTTT.

The rearrangement uses TRBV7-2 and TRBJ2-7; the match to TRBD1 covers 11 bases. The CDR3 totals 15 residues. With 5 bases clipped from V and 3 bases from J, the junction kept 6 bases outside the gene matches. CDR1 and CDR2 from the germline V gene are SGHTA and FQGNSA. CDR3 bases: TGTGCCAGCAGCCACCGGACAGGGGGCTTCTACGAGCAGTACTTC. Amino acid sequence: CASSHRTGGFYEQYF. The full variable domain, completed using reference TRBV7-2 and TRBJ2-7, is GAGVSQSPSNKVTEKGKDVELRCDPISGHTALYWYRQSLGQGLEFLIYFQGNSAPDKSGLPSDRFSAERTGGSVSTLTIQRTQQEDSAVYLCASSHRTGGFYEQYFGPGTRLTVT.

The chain carries TRBV7-2 and TRBJ2-1; 8 bases map to TRBD2. The CDR3 extends over 16 amino acids. The V gene end was trimmed by 0 bases and the J gene end by 4 bases; junction bases not matched to a gene: 5. Germline loops: CDR1 SGHTA, CDR2 FQGNSA. The CDR3: CASSLAETSVYNEQFF. The CDR3 DNA reads TGTGCCAGCAGCTTAGCGGAGACTAGCGTATACAATGAGCAGTTCTTC.

This chain links TRBV18 with TRBJ2-6; D is unclear. V was trimmed by 0 bases and J by 0 bases, leaving 9 bases between them. Germline lookup yields CDR1 KGHSH and CDR2 LQKENI. The CDR3 sequence is 17 residues long. CDR3 nucleotides: TGTGCCAGCTCACCACCGGTTTCTGGCTCTGGGGCCAACGTCCTGACTTTC. It is translated as CASSPPVSGSGANVLTF.

In its sample, this clonotype was seen many times. CDR3 in DNA: TGTGCCAGCAGCTTGGGTCCTGGGGCCAACGTCCTGACTTTC. Its protein is CASSLGPGANVLTF. V gene TRBV5-8 combines with J gene TRBJ2-6; D remains unclear. Germline CDR1 reads SGHTS; CDR2 reads YDEGEE. Trimming cost V 0 bases and J 2 bases, with 3 bases left between them. The CDR3 has 14 amino acids.

At least ten counts were recorded for this clonotype. J is TRBJ2-7 and V is TRBV27, with 8 nucleotides matching TRBD2. J was trimmed by 2 bases and V by 2 bases; bases with no gene match: 5. There are 15 residues in the CDR3. Germline loops: CDR1 MNHEY, CDR2 SMNVEV (reference sequence). The CDR3 loop reads CASSLLAGSPYEQYF. As DNA, the CDR3 is TGTGCCAGCAGTTTACTAGCGGGTAGCCCCTACGAGCAGTACTTC.

There are many counts of this clonotype. The chain combines TRBV29-1 with TRBJ2-5, with D tentatively TRBD2 (5 bases). Germline CDR1 reads SQVTM; CDR2 reads ANQGSEA. Trimming cost V 7 bases and J 5 bases, with 11 bases left between them. This CDR3 contains 11 residues. Here the CDR3 reads CSGGRRETQYF. The CDR3 DNA is TGCAGCGGAGGGCGTAGGGAGACCCAGTACTTC.

The CDR3 bases are TGTGCCAGCAGTGCCTCGGGGGGAGGTAACTATGGCTACACCTTC. Its protein is CASSASGGGNYGYTF. The rearrangement links TRBV2 to TRBJ1-2; possible D gene TRBD1, 5 bases. CDR1 and CDR2 from the germline V gene are SNHLY and FYNNEI. Trimming stripped 4 bases from V and 1 base from J, with 13 bases between. The length of the CDR3 is 15 residues.

The chain joins TRBV24-1 to TRBJ2-1, with TRBD2 identical over 8 bases. Trimming cost V 2 bases and J 4 bases; bases outside gene matches: 12. There are 18 residues in the CDR3. In germline, CDR1 is KGHDR, CDR2 SFDVKD. The CDR3 spells CATSDYTGVAGQYNEQFF. CDR3 sequence (DNA): TGTGCCACCAGTGATTACACGGGTGTAGCGGGGCAGTACAATGAGCAGTTCTTC.

This clonotype came up a few times. This chain joins TRBV28 and TRBJ2-1; 8 bases are shared with TRBD2. With V trimmed by 3 bases and J by 2 bases, 3 bases remained unmatched. CDR1 is MDHEN, CDR2 SYDVKM, per germline. This CDR3 contains 15 residues. The CDR3 reads CASSFAGGPYNEQFF. The CDR3 DNA sequence: TGTGCCAGCAGTTTTGCGGGGGGTCCCTACAATGAGCAGTTCTTC.

V and J are TRBV15 and TRBJ1-1; 11 bases match TRBD1. V was pared by 0 bases and J by 11 bases, with 5 bases of the junction left unmatched. Germline V CDR1 and CDR2: LNHNV, YYDKDF (reference sequence). This CDR3 is built from 14 residues. CDR3 DNA sequence: TGTGCCACCAGCAGAGATCACGGACAGGGGGCGGCTTTCTTT. This encodes CATSRDHGQGAAFF.

This clonotype showed up just a few times. The chain recombines TRBV20-1 with TRBJ2-3; D not certain. In germline, CDR1 is DFQATT, CDR2 SNEGSKA (reference sequence). V was pared by 3 bases and J by 2 bases, with 12 bases between. This CDR3 is 14 amino acids long. The CDR3 DNA sequence: TGCAGTGCTAGGATGGGCGGATCCACAGATACGCAGTATTTT. This encodes CSARMGGSTDTQYF.

The J gene is TRBJ1-1, the V gene TRBV6-5, with D hard to call. The CDR3 contains 11 residues. The germline gives CDR1 MNHEY, CDR2 SVGAGI. Trimming took 4 bases from V and 7 from J, leaving 7 bases between them. This CDR3 is CASSSRNEAFF. CDR3 coding DNA: TGTGCCAGCAGTTCCAGGAATGAAGCTTTCTTT.

The J gene is TRBJ1-2, the V gene TRBV7-8; the D gene is possibly TRBD1 (6 bases). The CDR3 spans 16 residues. Germline V gene data show CDR1 as SGHVS and CDR2 as FQNEAQ. Trimming removed 0 bases at V and 8 bases at J, with 19 bases between. DNA for the CDR3: TGTGCCAGCAGCTTAGCGAAGACAGGACTTAAGCAAGGCTACACCTTC. The encoded protein is CASSLAKTGLKQGYTF.

This rearrangement joins TRBV18 to TRBJ2-1; 9 bases fit TRBD1. This CDR3 has 13 residues. V dropped 8 bases and J dropped 5; count of bases not matched to a gene: 4. Looked up from germline, CDR1 is KGHSH and CDR2 is LQKENI. This CDR3 is CASRQGGNNEQFF. In DNA form, the CDR3 reads TGTGCCAGCCGACAGGGGGGTAACAATGAGCAGTTCTTC.

This chain uses TRBV12-3 or TRBV12-4 with TRBJ2-7; D uncertain. The CDR3 contains 14 residues. V was shortened by 0 bases and J by 5 bases, with 11 bases between the two germline ends. The CDR3 DNA sequence: TGTGCCAGCAGTTTAGCGGTTTTCGGTGACGAGCAGTACTTC. This encodes CASSLAVFGDEQYF.

In its sample, this clonotype was seen a few times. The rearrangement links TRBV2 to TRBJ1-2; unclear D gene. This CDR3 comprises 15 residues. Germline CDR1 is SNHLY and CDR2 is FYNNEI. V was clipped by 6 bases and J by 6 bases, with 20 bases between them. The CDR3 DNA sequence: TGTGCCAGCAGCGACCGACGGGTAGCTAGGGATGGCTACACCTTC. It codes for CASSDRRVARDGYTF.

This clonotype has only a few counts. This chain connects TRBV12-3 or TRBV12-4 to TRBJ1-1; D unresolved. V gave up 7 bases and J gave up 1 base, with 16 bases separating them. This CDR3 region has 15 residues. The CDR3 DNA follows: TGTGCCAGCAATAAACTTGGCGGTCCGAACACTGAAGCTTTCTTT. Its translation is CASNKLGGPNTEAFF.

The chain carries TRBV3-1 and TRBJ2-7; 9 bases match TRBD1. With V trimmed by 3 bases and J by 6 bases, 3 bases remained unmatched. CDR1 is LGHDT and CDR2 is YNNKEL in the germline V gene (reference sequence). This CDR3 region has 13 residues. The chain's CDR3 is CASSHRTGVEQYF. The DNA for the CDR3 is TGTGCCAGCAGCCATCGGACAGGGGTCGAGCAGTACTTC.

This clonotype was detected a few times. The CDR3 loop reads CASTETSGSFDTQYF. The CDR3 DNA reads TGTGCCAGCACCGAGACTAGCGGGAGTTTTGATACGCAGTATTTT. The chain couples TRBV7-2 to TRBJ2-3; TRBD2 aligns across 12 bases. The germline CDR1 and CDR2 sequences are SGHTA and FQGNSA. After removal of 7 bases from V and 6 bases from J, the junction contained 8 bases not matched to a gene. This CDR3 is 15 amino acids long.

The chain uses TRBV2 and TRBJ2-1, with D perhaps matching TRBD2 (6 bases). V lost 6 bases, J lost 5 bases, and 20 bases lay in between. CDR1 is SNHLY, CDR2 FYNNEI, per germline. The length of the CDR3 is 16 residues. The DNA of the CDR3 is TGTGCCAGCAGCTCACTATGGGGGGAAAAGCACAATGAGCAGTTCTTC. Translating it yields CASSSLWGEKHNEQFF.